This T cell receptor beta chain emerged from a study of CD8+ T cells in alopecia areata. Study context: The drug, oral tofacitinib, was given to treated patients at 5 to 10 mg twice daily. Tofacitinib was given for 6 to 18 months, then stopped for 6 months.

TCR sequencing used cDNA made by reverse transcription of extracted RNA. The data were produced by immunoSEQ multiplex PCR, yet TCRdb's version contains in-frame clones alone and is incomplete. The sample has 80,000 to 100,000 clones, roughly two fifths seen once. Researchers gathered lesional scalp punch biopsies and peripheral blood from patients with alopecia areata. Sorting of CD4+ and CD8+ T cells was performed on PBMCs. Trimming shortened V by 4 bases and J by 3 bases, and 4 bases separated the two germline ends. Germline-derived CDR1 and CDR2 are SGHDN and FVKESK. CDR3 length: 12 amino acids. This clonotype was sampled from a human donor with alopecia areata. The rearrangement joins TRBV14 to TRBJ2-1; D not certain. Sequencing was performed on CD4+ T cells sorted from blood. The CDR3 bases are TGTGCCAGCAGCCGCAACTACAATGAGCAGTTCTTC. Protein product: CASSRNYNEQFF. The variable domain in full, completed from reference TRBV14 and TRBJ2-1, reads EAGVTQFPSHSVIEKGQTVTLRCDPISGHDNLYWYRRVMGKEIKFLLHFVKESKQDESGMPNNRFLAERTGGTYSTLKVQPAELEDSGVYFCASSRNYNEQFFGPGTRLTVL.